This T cell receptor (beta chain) comes out of a study of shared clonotypes between healthy human individuals. Regarding this clone: No antigen is known for it.

Trimming took 4 bases from V and 0 from J, leaving 11 bases between them. CDR1 and CDR2 from the germline V gene are MNHEY and SMNVEV (reference sequence). The CDR3 is 15 residues long. Findings of the study overall: Non-shared clonotypes had lower generation probabilities than those shared by all four donors.

Data came from immunoSEQ multiplex PCR; TCRdb stores just in-frame clones and leaves some out. The sample records millions of clones, about 93% being singletons. Terminally differentiated effector memory CD45RA+ cells were excluded by CCR7 positive selection of CD45RO-negative cells. This TCR derives from a man aged 18 to 29 in good health. Some clones in this sample may be carry-over from other donors' samples. Sequences were obtained from naive CD8+ T cells from PBMCs. The chain is built from TRBV27 and TRBJ2-3; D remains unclear. In DNA form, the CDR3 reads TGTGCCAGCAGTTCTGCCCAAGTTAGCACAGATACGCAGTATTTT. Its translation is CASSSAQVSTDTQYF.